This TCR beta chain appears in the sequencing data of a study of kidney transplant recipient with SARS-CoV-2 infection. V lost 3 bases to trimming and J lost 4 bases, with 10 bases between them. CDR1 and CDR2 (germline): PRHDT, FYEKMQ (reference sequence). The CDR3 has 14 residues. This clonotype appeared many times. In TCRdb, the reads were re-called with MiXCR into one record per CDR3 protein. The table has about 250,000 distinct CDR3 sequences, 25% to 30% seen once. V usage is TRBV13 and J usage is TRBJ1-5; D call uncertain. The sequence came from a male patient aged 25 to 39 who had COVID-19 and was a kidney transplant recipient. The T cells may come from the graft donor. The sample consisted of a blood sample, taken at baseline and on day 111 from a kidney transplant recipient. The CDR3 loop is CASSLGKLNQPQHF. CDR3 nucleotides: TGTGCCAGCAGCTTGGGAAAGTTAAATCAGCCCCAGCATTTT.